This entry is about one T cell receptor (beta chain). No antigen is known for it. An end of the junction does not agree with germline; a read error may underlie this. The sample belongs to a study of T cell repertoires in cytomegalovirus infection. Whole-study context: Both CMV infection and a matching HLA type were indicated by public TCR beta signatures. Findings of the study overall: The study found HLA-C-restricted CMV-specific TCR beta clonotypes dominating the ex vivo response.

The CDR3 contains 14 residues. The germline CDR1 and CDR2 sequences are SGHTA and FQGNSA. MiXCR, applied by TCRdb to the reads, yields one record per CDR3 protein. The table shows approximately 1,000,000 distinct CDR3 sequences, with more than 25% occurring only once. The chain carries TRBV7-2 and TRBJ2-1; 7 positions match TRBD1. The sample consisted of cultured CD8+ T cells from PBMCs, taken from culture after CMV antigen stimulation. This TCR was sampled from a human donor in good health (CMV status not recorded). Some clones in this sample may be carry-over from other donors' samples. CDR3 residues: CVSSLGFGQAEQFF. Written as DNA, the CDR3 is TGTGTCAGCAGCTTAGGGTTTGGACAGGCAGAGCAGTTCTTC.